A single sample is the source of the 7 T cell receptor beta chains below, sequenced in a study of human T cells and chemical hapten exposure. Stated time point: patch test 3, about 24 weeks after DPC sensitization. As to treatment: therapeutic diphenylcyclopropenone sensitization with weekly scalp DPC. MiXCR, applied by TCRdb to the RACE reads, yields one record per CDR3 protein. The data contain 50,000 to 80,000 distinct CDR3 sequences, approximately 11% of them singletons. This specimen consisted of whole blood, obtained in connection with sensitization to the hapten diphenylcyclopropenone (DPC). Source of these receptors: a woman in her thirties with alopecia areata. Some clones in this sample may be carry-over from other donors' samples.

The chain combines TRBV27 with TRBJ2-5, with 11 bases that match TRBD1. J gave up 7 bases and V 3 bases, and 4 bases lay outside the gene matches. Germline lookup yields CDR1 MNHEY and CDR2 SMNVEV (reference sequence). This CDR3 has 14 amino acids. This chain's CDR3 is CASSFYGQGATQYF. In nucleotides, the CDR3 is TGTGCCAGCAGTTTCTATGGACAGGGGGCGACCCAGTACTTC.

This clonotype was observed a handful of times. DNA for the CDR3: TGTGCCAGCAGTGAAAGTCGACAGGGGACCTACGAGCAGTACTTC. Protein sequence: CASSESRQGTYEQYF. The chain carries TRBV2 and TRBJ2-7, with 8 bases matching TRBD1. This CDR3 has 15 amino acids. Looked up from germline, CDR1 is SNHLY and CDR2 is FYNNEI. The V gene end was trimmed by 2 bases and the J gene end by 2 bases; junction bases not matched to a gene: 5.

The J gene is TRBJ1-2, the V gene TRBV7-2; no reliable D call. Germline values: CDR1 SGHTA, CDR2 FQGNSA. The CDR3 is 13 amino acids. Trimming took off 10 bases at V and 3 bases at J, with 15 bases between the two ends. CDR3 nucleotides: TGTGCCACCGCCCCCGCGACTCACTATGGCTACACCTTC. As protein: CATAPATHYGYTF.

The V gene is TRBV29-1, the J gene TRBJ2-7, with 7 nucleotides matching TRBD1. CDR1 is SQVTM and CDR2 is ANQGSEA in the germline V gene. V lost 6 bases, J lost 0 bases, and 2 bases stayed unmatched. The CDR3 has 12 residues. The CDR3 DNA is TGCAGCGTCGGGACAGCCTCCTACGAGCAGTACTTC. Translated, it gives CSVGTASYEQYF.

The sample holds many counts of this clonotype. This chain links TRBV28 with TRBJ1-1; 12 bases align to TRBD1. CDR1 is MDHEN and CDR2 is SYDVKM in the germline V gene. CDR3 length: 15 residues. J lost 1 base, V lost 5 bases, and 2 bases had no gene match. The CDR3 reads CASSPGQGANTEAFF. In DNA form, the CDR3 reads TGTGCCAGCAGTCCGGGACAGGGGGCGAACACTGAAGCTTTCTTT.

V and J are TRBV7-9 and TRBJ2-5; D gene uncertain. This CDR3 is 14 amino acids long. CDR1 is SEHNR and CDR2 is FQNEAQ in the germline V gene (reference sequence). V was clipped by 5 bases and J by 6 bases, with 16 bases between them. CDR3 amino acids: CASSRAPLRKTQYF. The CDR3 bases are TGTGCCAGCAGCCGGGCGCCCTTAAGAAAGACCCAGTACTTC.

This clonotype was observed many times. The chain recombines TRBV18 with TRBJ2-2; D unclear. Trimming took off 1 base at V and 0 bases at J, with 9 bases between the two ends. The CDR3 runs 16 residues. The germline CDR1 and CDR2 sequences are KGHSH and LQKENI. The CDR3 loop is CASSPQRLSNTGELFF. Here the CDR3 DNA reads TGTGCCAGCTCACCACAACGGCTATCGAACACCGGGGAGCTGTTTTTT. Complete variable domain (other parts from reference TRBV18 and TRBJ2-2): NAGVMQNPRHLVRRRGQEARLRCSPMKGHSHVYWYRQLPEEGLKFMVYLQKENIIDESGMPKERFSAEFPKEGPSILRIQQVVRGDSAAYFCASSPQRLSNTGELFFGEGSRLTVL.